One and the same sample provided the 29 T cell receptor beta chains below, sequenced in a study of tumour-infiltrating T cells in Burkitt lymphoma. The assay was immunoSEQ multiplex PCR, and TCRdb's table has in-frame clones only and misses some. The sample carries under 7,000 clones, about 85% recorded once. Sequenced input: tumor tissue. Receptors originate from a human donor with Burkitt lymphoma.

This sequence joins TRBV9 and TRBJ2-3; D not certain. The CDR3 spans 12 residues. V lost 4 bases, J lost 6 bases, and 9 bases lay in between. Germline V gives CDR1 SGDLS, CDR2 YYNGEE. The CDR3 DNA is TGTGCCAGCAGCTCGCGGATTGATACGCAGTATTTT. Residues: CASSSRIDTQYF. Variable domain in full (rest from reference TRBV9 and TRBJ2-3): DSGVTQTPKHLITATGQRVTLRCSPRSGDLSVYWYQQSLDQGLQFLIQYYNGEERAKGNILERFSAQQFPDLHSELNLSSLELGDSALYFCASSSRIDTQYFGPGTRLTVL.

This clone was recorded a few times. The V and J genes are TRBV2 and TRBJ1-2; possibly TRBD1 for D (6 bases). This CDR3 comprises 13 residues. In germline, CDR1 is SNHLY, CDR2 FYNNEI. V lost 1 base and J 3 bases, leaving 6 bases between the germline ends. CDR3 sequence: CASSEEGDYGYTF. CDR3 DNA: TGTGCCAGCAGTGAAGAGGGGGACTATGGCTACACCTTC. The full variable domain, rest sourced from reference TRBV2 and TRBJ1-2, is EPEVTQTPSHQVTQMGQEVILRCVPISNHLYFYWYRQILGQKVEFLVSFYNNEISEKSEIFDDQFSVERPDGSNFTLKIRSTKLEDSAMYFCASSEEGDYGYTFGSGTRLTVV.

This clone has only one observation. CDR3 sequence: CASNGGPVSNQPQHF. CDR3 nucleotide sequence: TGTGCCAGTAATGGGGGCCCCGTCTCGAATCAGCCCCAGCATTTT. The chain has TRBV19 and TRBJ1-5; the D gene is possibly TRBD1 (6 bases). V was clipped by 7 bases and J by 4 bases, with 17 bases between them. This CDR3 is 15 amino acids long. The germline gives CDR1 LNHDA, CDR2 SQIVND (reference sequence).

This clone turned up a few times. This sequence joins TRBV30 and TRBJ1-1, with 8 bases aligning to TRBD1. Germline V gene data show CDR1 as GTSNPN and CDR2 as SVGIG (reference sequence). CDR3 size: 12 residues. J gave up 6 bases and V 5 bases, and 5 bases lay outside the gene matches. In nucleotides, the CDR3 is TGTGCCTGGTCACAGGGGGGAGCTGAAGCTTTCTTT. This codes for CAWSQGGAEAFF.

This chain joins TRBV6-5 and TRBJ1-2; D call uncertain. The CDR3 contains 15 residues. The germline V gene has CDR1 MNHEY and CDR2 SVGAGI. Trimming took off 8 bases at V and 1 base at J, with 17 bases between the two ends. The CDR3 DNA is TGTGCCAGCTATTCCTTGAGAGACAATAACTATGGCTACACCTTC. Its protein product is CASYSLRDNNYGYTF.

V gene TRBV9 combines with J gene TRBJ2-3, with TRBD2 identical over 9 bases. The V segment lost 5 bases and the J segment 4 bases; nucleotides outside the gene matches: 8. Germline V lookup: CDR1 SGDLS, CDR2 YYNGEE. The CDR3 is made up of 15 amino acids. CDR3 DNA: TGTGCCAGCAGTCTGCGGGAGGGGAACTCAGATACGCAGTATTTT. Translated: CASSLREGNSDTQYF.

The gene calls are TRBV9 and TRBJ2-6, with D unclear. V was pared by 0 bases and J by 0 bases, with 4 bases between. The CDR3 sequence is 15 residues long. Germline CDR1 reads SGDLS; CDR2 reads YYNGEE. The CDR3 is CASSVGGSGANVLTF. CDR3 coding DNA: TGTGCCAGCAGCGTAGGGGGCTCTGGGGCCAACGTCCTGACTTTC. The variable domain in full, with the rest retrieved from reference TRBV9 and TRBJ2-6, is DSGVTQTPKHLITATGQRVTLRCSPRSGDLSVYWYQQSLDQGLQFLIQYYNGEERAKGNILERFSAQQFPDLHSELNLSSLELGDSALYFCASSVGGSGANVLTFGAGSRLTVL.

This chain links TRBV6-5 with TRBJ1-2, with TRBD1 matching 8 bases. J was trimmed by 6 bases and V by 5 bases; bases with no gene match: 8. Looked up from germline, CDR1 is MNHEY and CDR2 is SVGAGI. This CDR3 comprises 14 residues. This CDR3 is CASSIRQGFDGYTF. The CDR3 region has the DNA TGTGCCAGCAGTATAAGACAGGGGTTCGATGGCTACACCTTC.

J is TRBJ2-4 and V is TRBV5-6; TRBD1 aligns across 7 bases. The germline CDR1 and CDR2 sequences are SGHDT and YYEEEE. The CDR3 consists of 12 residues. V dropped 4 bases and J dropped 6; count of bases not matched to a gene: 1. The CDR3 reads CASSRTGNIQYF. CDR3 sequence (DNA): TGTGCCAGCAGCCGGACAGGAAACATTCAGTACTTC.

This sequence joins TRBV7-2 and TRBJ2-5, with TRBD2 as a possible D gene (6 bases). V was cut by 5 bases and J by 1 base, with 14 bases left in between. Germline CDR1 is SGHTA and CDR2 is FQGNSA. There are 15 residues in the CDR3. The CDR3 spells CASSPGGRSQETQYF. CDR3 bases: TGTGCCAGCAGCCCCGGGGGACGCTCCCAAGAGACCCAGTACTTC.

The chain employs TRBV9 and TRBJ2-1; 8 bases are shared with TRBD2. The junction had 8 bases not matched to a gene; V was cut back by 1 base and J by 8 bases. This CDR3 has 15 amino acids. CDR1 is SGDLS, CDR2 YYNGEE, per germline. The CDR3 DNA sequence: TGTGCCAGCAGCGTACGGGGGGGCCCATGGGATGAGCAGTTCTTC. This gives the protein CASSVRGGPWDEQFF. Looking up the rest from reference TRBV9 and TRBJ2-1 gives the full variable domain: DSGVTQTPKHLITATGQRVTLRCSPRSGDLSVYWYQQSLDQGLQFLIQYYNGEERAKGNILERFSAQQFPDLHSELNLSSLELGDSALYFCASSVRGGPWDEQFFGPGTRLTVL.

The chain is built from TRBV11-2 and TRBJ2-5; D unclear. The CDR3 length is 15 residues. V lost 4 bases and J 1 base, leaving 13 bases between the germline ends. Germline V gene sequence: CDR1 SGHAT, CDR2 FQNNGV. CDR3: CASSYDRPSQETQYF. As DNA, the CDR3 is TGTGCCAGCAGCTACGACCGACCCAGCCAAGAGACCCAGTACTTC. Combining the CDR3 with reference TRBV11-2 and TRBJ2-5 gives the whole variable domain EAGVAQSPRYKIIEKRQSVAFWCNPISGHATLYWYQQILGQGPKLLIQFQNNGVVDDSQLPKDRFSAERLKGVDSTLKIQPAKLEDSAVYLCASSYDRPSQETQYFGPGTRLLVL.

This chain links TRBV11-3 with TRBJ2-3; D is unresolved. Trimming pared 5 bases from V and 0 bases from J, leaving 6 bases between. The CDR3 runs 13 residues. In germline, CDR1 is SGHNT, CDR2 YENEEA. For the CDR3, the DNA is TGTGCCAGCAGCACCTCTAGCACAGATACGCAGTATTTT. Its protein product is CASSTSSTDTQYF.

The rearrangement uses TRBV18 and TRBJ2-1, with a weak D call TRBD1 (6 bases). This CDR3 spans 15 amino acids. V was pared by 6 bases and J by 16 bases, with 28 bases between. Germline values: CDR1 KGHSH, CDR2 LQKENI. The CDR3 coding sequence is TGTGCCAGCTCGACAGATTCGGGACAAACAATGAACGTATTCTTC. Residues: CASSTDSGQTMNVFF.

This chain uses TRBV2 with TRBJ2-5; D call uncertain. This CDR3 has 13 residues. V was trimmed by 0 bases and J by 5 bases, leaving 7 bases between them. Germline CDR1 SNHLY, CDR2 FYNNEI. The CDR3 region is CASSEALGETQYF. In nucleotides, the CDR3 is TGTGCCAGCAGTGAAGCGCTGGGGGAGACCCAGTACTTC.

This chain links TRBV2 with TRBJ1-4; TRBD1 is a possible D gene (5 bases). The CDR3 has 14 amino acids. Trimming removed 8 bases at V and 1 base at J, with 11 bases between. The germline gives CDR1 SNHLY, CDR2 FYNNEI. This CDR3 is CASVREKTNEKLFF. CDR3 DNA: TGTGCCAGCGTCAGGGAGAAAACTAATGAAAAACTGTTTTTT.

The chain recombines TRBV4-2 with TRBJ2-2; TRBD2 aligns across 8 bases. V shed 2 bases, J shed 8 bases, and the junction held 10 bases outside the gene matches. Germline CDR1 is LGHNA and CDR2 is YNFKEQ. The CDR3 loop spans 16 amino acids. The CDR3 region has the DNA TGTGCCAGCAGCCAATCGCAACTAGCGGCAGTTGGGGAGCTGTTTTTT. Translating it yields CASSQSQLAAVGELFF.

This clone was found once. The rearrangement uses TRBV25-1 and TRBJ2-1, with D hard to call. Deletions cut 6 bases from V and 8 bases from J, with 11 bases between. The CDR3 is 12 residues long. Germline V CDR1 and CDR2: MGHDK, SYGVNS. The CDR3 bases are TGTGCCAGCAGGCCCGATGCGGATGAGCAGTTCTTC. Translating gives CASRPDADEQFF.

The CDR3 spells CASSLEAGVLAKNIQYF. CDR3 nucleotides: TGTGCCAGCAGCTTGGAAGCAGGGGTCCTAGCCAAAAACATTCAGTACTTC. This chain uses TRBV5-4 with TRBJ2-4, with D possibly matching TRBD1 (6 bases). CDR1 and CDR2 from the germline V gene are SGHNT and YYREEE (reference sequence). V lost 0 bases, J lost 0 bases, and 13 bases lay in between. The CDR3 spans 17 residues.

The table lists this clone with a count of one. The V gene is TRBV30, the J gene TRBJ1-6, with TRBD1 matching over 7 bases. Germline V CDR1 and CDR2: GTSNPN, SVGIG (reference sequence). The CDR3 has 14 residues. The trim removed 4 bases at V and 6 bases at J, leaving 6 bases unmatched. The CDR3 DNA sequence: TGTGCCTGGAATACGGGACAGCCTAATTCACCCCTCCACTTT. Its translation: CAWNTGQPNSPLHF.

In regard to this clone: The junction differs from germline at one of its ends, possibly a read error. The genes are TRBV5-6 and TRBJ2-7; unclear D gene. CDR1 is SGHDT, CDR2 YYEEEE, per germline. The CDR3 consists of 11 residues. CDR3 in DNA: TGTGCCAGCAGCTCGCCCTATGAGCAGTACTTC. Its protein product is CASSSPYEQYF. Based on the CDR3 plus reference TRBV5-6 and TRBJ2-7, the full variable domain is DAGVTQSPTHLIKTRGQQVTLRCSPKSGHDTVSWYQQALGQGPQFIFQYYEEEERQRGNFPDRFSGHQFPNYSSELNVNALLLGDSALYLCASSSPYEQYFGPGTRLTVT.

The chain uses TRBV19 and TRBJ2-5, with D tentatively TRBD2 (6 bases). Between the trimmed V and J ends, which lost 4 bases and 3 bases, there was a span of 15 bases. Germline V CDR1 and CDR2: LNHDA, SQIVND (reference sequence). There are 15 residues in the CDR3. CDR3 sequence (DNA): TGTGCCAGTAGTAAGTACGGGAGCCAAGAAGAGACCCAGTACTTC. Its translation: CASSKYGSQEETQYF.

V is TRBV6-4 and J is TRBJ2-2, with 9 bases matching TRBD1. CDR1 MRHNA and CDR2 SNTAGT come from the germline V gene. V dropped 7 bases and J dropped 7; count of bases not matched to a gene: 10. The CDR3 covers 15 residues. CDR3 DNA sequence: TGTGCCAGCAAGAGAGACAGGGGGAGCGGCGGGGAGCTGTTTTTT. It is translated as CASKRDRGSGGELFF.

The chain is built from TRBV4-1 and TRBJ2-1; TRBD2 might be the D (5 bases). Germline assignment: CDR1 MGHRA and CDR2 YSYEKL. The CDR3 is 13 amino acids. With 3 bases removed from V and 6 bases from J, the gap between germline ends came to 9 bases. DNA for the CDR3: TGCGCCAGCAGCCAGTCAGGACTCAATGAGCAGTTCTTC. Residues: CASSQSGLNEQFF.

V is TRBV6-5 and J is TRBJ2-5; D gene ambiguous. The CDR3 totals 11 residues. Trimming shortened V by 6 bases and J by 9 bases, and 11 bases separated the two germline ends. CDR1 MNHEY and CDR2 SVGAGI come from the germline V gene. The CDR3 bases are TGTGCCAGCAGCTCGCCGTTGGCCCAGTACTTC. Its protein is CASSSPLAQYF.

This rearrangement joins TRBV29-1 to TRBJ1-2, with 7 bases identical to TRBD1. V dropped 4 bases and J dropped 8; count of bases not matched to a gene: 16. Germline CDR1 and CDR2: SQVTM and ANQGSEA. The CDR3 runs 15 residues. The CDR3 is CSVGRQGSSSGGYTF. The CDR3, as DNA: TGCAGCGTTGGGAGACAGGGCTCCTCCTCAGGAGGCTACACCTTC.

This rearrangement joins TRBV14 to TRBJ2-2, with 12 bases lining up with TRBD2. Germline CDR1 and CDR2: SGHDN and FVKESK. J gave up 7 bases and V 4 bases, and 4 bases lay outside the gene matches. The CDR3 loop spans 15 amino acids. The DNA for the CDR3 is TGTGCCAGCAGCCGGACTAGCGGGATGGTCGGGGAGCTGTTTTTT. Its protein product is CASSRTSGMVGELFF.

The gene calls are TRBV18 and TRBJ1-6; TRBD1 matches at 9 bases. The V and J ends lost 3 bases and 10 bases, in that order; junction bases with no gene match: 13. Germline loops: CDR1 KGHSH, CDR2 LQKENI. The length of the CDR3 is 17 residues. This chain's CDR3 is CASSPNDPWTGESPLHF. The CDR3 DNA sequence: TGTGCCAGCTCACCGAATGATCCGTGGACAGGGGAGTCACCCCTCCACTTT.

The chain uses TRBV11-2 and TRBJ1-2; D possibly corresponds to TRBD1 (6 bases). The V end was cut by 1 base, the J end by 6 bases, with 18 bases between. CDR1 is SGHAT, CDR2 FQNNGV, per germline. The CDR3 sequence is 16 residues long. In DNA, the CDR3 is TGTGCCAGCAGCTTAGTTCCCCGGGGCAGGGACAATGGCTACACCTTC. This codes for CASSLVPRGRDNGYTF.